This entry features one T cell receptor beta chain sequence. This clone's antigen is unknown. No qualities accompany the bases; no much larger clone lies one base away. The receptor library was made with PCR. Sequencing was performed on an Illumina HiSeq 2500. Unique molecular identifiers were incorporated into TCR beta cDNA libraries to reduce PCR and sequencing biases. Per 1 to 10 million input T cells, approximately 500,000 cDNA molecules were obtained, such that each molecule approximated one T cell. The patient libraries were prepared and sequenced with the same protocol used for the earlier healthy control dataset. Within a given batch, samples were prepared together, multiplexed and sequenced on the same HiSeq lane. On the study's bioinformatics: Raw barcoded reads were processed with MIGEC, and single-read molecular identifier groups were discarded before consensus assembly and CDR3 extraction. VDJtools was used for post-analysis of the clonotype tables, and diversity was normalized by down-sampling every dataset to the size of the smallest sample. To correct batch-related cross-sample contamination, repertoire overlap clustering matched CDR3 amino acid sequences but not nucleotide sequences. In TCRdb, the public reads were trimmed at Q25 with fastp and aligned with MiXCR, with productive beta chains retained. For every CDR3 protein sequence, its rows merge into one entry that carries the most common genes and DNA. The V and J calls shown here were made by TCRdb, not taken from the authors' results. For this sample the table gives about 570,000 distinct CDR3 sequences, of which around 34% were detected only once. The top ten clonotypes cover 4.5% to 7.5% of the sample.

The data stem from a study of post-analysis software for immune sequencing data (dated by TCRdb to the mid-2010s). Context from the whole study: Disease courses on record covered relapsing-remitting, secondary progressive and progressive-relapsing multiple sclerosis, though some patients had no subtype annotation. The patient repertoires were compared against approximately ten previously published healthy control repertoires obtained from donors aged roughly 6 to 28 years. A subset of samples was prepared in parallel using single-end sample barcoding, then pooled and co-amplified after Illumina adapter ligation.

To demonstrate the VDJtools post-analysis software, the study profiled TCR beta repertoires from the peripheral blood of 10 to 15 young patients with multiple sclerosis. The multiple sclerosis patients were children and adolescents ranging in age from roughly 6 to 16 years. For this chain, trimming is 3 bases at the V end and 3 bases at the J end, and the number of junction bases without a gene match is 10. In the germline V gene (reference sequence), CDR1 corresponds to DFQATT and CDR2 to SNEGSKA. The CDR3 spans 15 residues, from the cysteine through the phenylalanine. Only the CDR3 portion is preserved as DNA: 45 bases, with reading frame beginning at the first base. What the work shows at the level of the full study, not this receptor alone: Direct clustering with F measure showed strong co-clustering of samples prepared in the same batch, prompting a batch-effect correction. Significantly lower normalized Chao1 diversity was found in multiple sclerosis patients than in controls, suggesting substantial peripheral T-cell clonal expansion. Four or five TRBV segments, including TRBV5-6, TRBV5-1 and TRBV20-1, were significantly more frequent in patients than controls. The control group was slightly older than the multiple sclerosis patient group.

The specimen sequenced was blood. Recombination connected TRBV20-1 to TRBJ2-7; 8 middle bases align to TRBD1. This TCR came from a girl aged 2-17 years with multiple sclerosis. The DNA sequence is TGCAGTGCTAGCGCCTTGGGACAGGTTAACTACGAGCAGTACTTC. Translated, this gives CSASALGQVNYEQYF.